One TCR beta chain is described in this entry. Its antigen remains unidentified. The PCR ran on 60 Vbeta and 13 Jbeta primers. This table comes from immunoSEQ multiplex PCR, and its TCRdb copy is limited to in-frame clones, with some not included. The sample has fewer than 200,000 clones; about 80% are singletons. The CDR3 contains 13 residues. The germline gives CDR1 MNHEY, CDR2 SVGAGI. Trimming cost V 8 bases and J 2 bases; bases outside gene matches: 3. The data originate from a study of cytomegalovirus exposure and HLA in healthy donors. Findings and caveats of the study: According to the study, roughly 160 TCR beta chains were cytomegalovirus-associated.

Sequenced: PBMCs. This chain connects TRBV6-5 to TRBJ1-2; 9 bases align to TRBD1. The origin of this receptor is a woman aged 25 to 39 in good health and CMV-seropositive. DNA for the CDR3: TGTGCCAGCGGGGACAGGGCCAACTATGGCTACACCTTC. It is translated as CASGDRANYGYTF.